These 15 T cell receptor beta chains were sequenced from one sample in a study of T cell changes during pregnancy in multiple sclerosis. The protocol was immunoSEQ multiplex PCR, while the TCRdb copy is restricted to in-frame clones and leaves out a portion. This repertoire shows about 58,000 clones, about 92% found once; its top ten account for around 4%. The sample in question was CD8+ T cells from peripheral blood mononuclear cells, obtained in the second trimester of pregnancy. Receptor source: a female donor with multiple sclerosis, enrolled in a pregnancy study.

This chain connects TRBV14 to TRBJ2-7; TRBD2 matches at 9 bases. This CDR3 has 14 residues. Unmatched junction bases numbered 6, after V lost 3 bases and J lost 6 bases. Per the germline V gene, CDR1 is SGHDN and CDR2 is FVKESK. In nucleotides, the CDR3 is TGTGCCAGCAGCCAGGCGGGAGGGCCCTCCGAGCAGTACTTC. It translates to CASSQAGGPSEQYF.

The chain joins TRBV27 to TRBJ2-3; possibly TRBD2 for D (6 bases). V was shortened by 5 bases and J by 2 bases, with 14 bases between the two germline ends. The germline gives CDR1 MNHEY, CDR2 SMNVEV (reference sequence). The CDR3 loop spans 15 amino acids. In DNA, the CDR3 is TGTGCCAGCAGTAGGCGGGATATGTACACAGATACGCAGTATTTT. Encoded protein: CASSRRDMYTDTQYF.

This chain links TRBV27 with TRBJ2-3; 9 bases are a match to TRBD1. This CDR3 region has 15 residues. Germline CDR1 is MNHEY and CDR2 is SMNVEV (reference sequence). The V gene end was trimmed by 5 bases and the J gene end by 3 bases; junction bases not matched to a gene: 6. The CDR3 loop is CASSPRDRVTDTQYF. For the CDR3, the DNA is TGTGCCAGCAGTCCCCGGGACAGGGTAACAGATACGCAGTATTTT.

The CDR3 protein is CASSQYHGTDGYTF. CDR3 nucleotides: TGCGCCAGCAGCCAATACCATGGGACAGATGGCTACACCTTC. The chain uses TRBV4-3 and TRBJ1-2; 7 bases line up with TRBD1. CDR1 and CDR2 from the germline V gene are LGHNA and YSLEER. CDR3 length equals 14 residues. V was clipped by 2 bases and J by 6 bases; unmatched bases: 6.

The chain joins TRBV7-8 to TRBJ1-1, with 7 bases that match TRBD1. The V and J ends lost 1 base and 5 bases, in that order; junction bases with no gene match: 4. From germline, CDR1 is SGHVS and CDR2 FQNEAQ. The CDR3 covers 14 residues. The CDR3 region is CASSLGSTGTEAFF. The CDR3 DNA follows: TGTGCCAGCAGCTTAGGCTCGACAGGGACTGAAGCTTTCTTT.

J is TRBJ2-2 and V is TRBV5-1; TRBD2 agrees at 7 bases. Germline CDR1 is SGHRS and CDR2 is YFSETQ. CDR3 length: 17 amino acids. The V segment lost 4 bases and the J segment 7 bases; nucleotides outside the gene matches: 16. The CDR3, as DNA: TGCGCCAGCAGCCCGTGGGGCGGGGGACCGAGGGACGGGGAGCTGTTTTTT. Translated: CASSPWGGGPRDGELFF. Variable domain in full (rest from reference TRBV5-1 and TRBJ2-2): KAGVTQTPRYLIKTRGQQVTLSCSPISGHRSVSWYQQTPGQGLQFLFEYFSETQRNKGNFPGRFSGRQFSNSRSEMNVSTLELGDSALYLCASSPWGGGPRDGELFFGEGSRLTVL.

This sequence joins TRBV27 and TRBJ1-1; D is ambiguous. The CDR3 runs 13 residues. Per the germline V gene, CDR1 is MNHEY and CDR2 is SMNVEV (reference sequence). V was pared by 6 bases and J by 4 bases, with 12 bases between. In nucleotides, the CDR3 is TGTGCCAGCAGGACGGGGAGTGGCACTGAAGCTTTCTTT. Its translation: CASRTGSGTEAFF.

The CDR3 sequence: CASSKAREEPAYRTDTQYF. The CDR3 region has the DNA TGTGCCAGCAGCAAAGCGCGAGAAGAGCCCGCCTACCGCACAGATACGCAGTATTTT. This chain connects TRBV21-1 to TRBJ2-3; the table's D call, TRBD2, has no DNA check behind it. TRBV21-1 corresponds to a pseudogene. The CDR3 totals 19 residues.

The V gene is TRBV20-1, the J gene TRBJ2-5; D call uncertain. The CDR3 is 11 amino acids. The V end was cut by 6 bases, the J end by 5 bases, with 10 bases between. Per the germline V gene, CDR1 is DFQATT and CDR2 is SNEGSKA (reference sequence). The CDR3: CSAFARETQYF. The CDR3 bases are TGCAGTGCCTTCGCCCGGGAGACCCAGTACTTC.

The CDR3 loop reads CASSLRQGGGYTF. CDR3 nucleotide sequence: TGTGCCAGCAGCTTGCGGCAGGGAGGCGGCTACACCTTC. The V and J genes are TRBV7-2 and TRBJ1-2; tentative D call: TRBD1 (5 bases). V shed 3 bases and J shed 8 bases, with 13 bases lying between them. The germline gives CDR1 SGHTA, CDR2 FQGNSA. The length of the CDR3 is 13 residues.

The rearrangement joins TRBV6-1 to TRBJ1-3; D is perhaps TRBD1 (5 bases). Trimming pared 4 bases from V and 0 bases from J, leaving 13 bases between. Germline V gives CDR1 MNHNS, CDR2 SASEGT. This CDR3 has 16 residues. The chain's CDR3 is CASSATWGHSGNTIYF. The CDR3 DNA is TGTGCCAGCAGTGCCACCTGGGGCCACTCTGGAAACACCATATATTTT.

V gene TRBV19 combines with J gene TRBJ2-1, with TRBD2 matching 11 bases. In germline, CDR1 is LNHDA, CDR2 SQIVND (reference sequence). The V segment lost 7 bases and the J segment 10 bases; nucleotides outside the gene matches: 6. There are 13 residues in the CDR3. CDR3 region: CASTLAGAEEQFF. CDR3 bases: TGTGCCAGTACACTAGCGGGAGCGGAAGAGCAGTTCTTC.

V usage is TRBV4-1 and J usage is TRBJ2-7; maybe TRBD1 (5 bases). Germline CDR1 is MGHRA and CDR2 is YSYEKL. The CDR3 has 14 amino acids. V lost 0 bases, J lost 6 bases, and 12 bases lay in between. The CDR3 is CASSQEGRASEQYF. The DNA of the CDR3 is TGCGCCAGCAGCCAAGAGGGCAGGGCAAGCGAGCAGTACTTC.

The chain is built from TRBV9 and TRBJ1-1; no reliable D call. Germline CDR1 SGDLS, CDR2 YYNGEE. This CDR3 has 13 residues. The V end was cut by 3 bases, the J end by 1 base, with 7 bases between. CDR3 coding DNA: TGTGCCAGCAGCGAGGGAGGGAACACTGAAGCTTTCTTT. Residues: CASSEGGNTEAFF.

V is TRBV15 and J is TRBJ2-5; 7 positions match TRBD1. Trimming cost V 5 bases and J 0 bases; bases outside gene matches: 9. This CDR3 spans 16 amino acids. Germline values: CDR1 LNHNV, CDR2 YYDKDF (reference sequence). The chain's CDR3 is CATSPTTGLNQETQYF. CDR3 in DNA: TGTGCCACCAGCCCTACGACAGGGCTTAACCAAGAGACCCAGTACTTC.